What follows describes a single T cell receptor (beta chain). The sample belongs to a study of blood T cell repertoires in COVID-19. The protocol was immunoSEQ multiplex PCR, while the TCRdb copy is restricted to in-frame clones and leaves out a portion. The table includes under 60,000 clones, approximately 87% detected once. Germline CDR1 is SGHTS and CDR2 is YDEGEE. Trimming shortened V by 2 bases and J by 5 bases, and 10 bases separated the two germline ends. CDR3 length: 13 amino acids. The J gene is TRBJ2-5, the V gene TRBV5-8; D is unresolved. This TCR was recovered from a human donor in a cohort sampled during active COVID-19. Sample: peripheral blood. The CDR3: CASSLRSGETQYF. The CDR3 nucleotides are TGTGCCAGCAGCTTAAGGTCCGGGGAGACCCAGTACTTC.